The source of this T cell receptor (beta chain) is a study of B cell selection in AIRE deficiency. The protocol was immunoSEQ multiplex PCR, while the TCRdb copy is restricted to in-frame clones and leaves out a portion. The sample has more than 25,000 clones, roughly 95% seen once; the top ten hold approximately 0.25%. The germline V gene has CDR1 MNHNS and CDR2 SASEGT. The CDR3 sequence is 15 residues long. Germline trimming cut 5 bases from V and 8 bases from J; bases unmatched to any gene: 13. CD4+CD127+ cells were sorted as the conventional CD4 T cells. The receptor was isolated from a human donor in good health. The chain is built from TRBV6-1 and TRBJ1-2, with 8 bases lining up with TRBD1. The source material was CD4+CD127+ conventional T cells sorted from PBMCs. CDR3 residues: CASSPKLTGAWGYTF. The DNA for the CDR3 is TGTGCCAGCAGTCCCAAATTGACAGGGGCCTGGGGCTACACCTTC.